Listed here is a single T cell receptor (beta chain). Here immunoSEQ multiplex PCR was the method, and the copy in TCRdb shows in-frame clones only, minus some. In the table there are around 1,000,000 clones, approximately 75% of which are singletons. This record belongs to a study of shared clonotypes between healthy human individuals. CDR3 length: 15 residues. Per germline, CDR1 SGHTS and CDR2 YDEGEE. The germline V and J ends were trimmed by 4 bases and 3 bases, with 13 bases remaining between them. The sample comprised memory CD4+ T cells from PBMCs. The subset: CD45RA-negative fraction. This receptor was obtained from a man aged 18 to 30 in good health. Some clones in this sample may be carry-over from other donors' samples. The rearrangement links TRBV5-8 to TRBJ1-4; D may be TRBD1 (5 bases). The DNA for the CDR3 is TGTGCCAGCAGCGAGGGCAGGGTTTCTAATGAAAAACTGTTTTTT. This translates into CASSEGRVSNEKLFF.